A selection of T cell receptor beta chains follows, all from one sample in a study of CD8 T cells in Susac syndrome. TCRdb analysed the immunoSEQ multiplex PCR reads with MiXCR anew, one entry per CDR3 protein. The table records 150,000 to 160,000 distinct CDR3 sequences, 95% of them present only once. The material sequenced was CD8+ T cells from PBMCs. The receptors stem from a human donor with multiple sclerosis. CDR3s include the opening cysteine and the closing phenylalanine or tryptophan. The D gene is left open where the match is weak. Only some rows state a clone size, as once, few, many or a class for expanded clones.

CDR3 length: 18; D gene: NA; J gene: TRBJ2-5; V gene: TRBV20-1; clone size: NA; CDR3 protein: CSARPFPPLAARQETQYF; CDR3 DNA: TGCAGTGCTAGACCATTTCCTCCCCTAGCTGCCAGACAAGAGACCCAGTACTTC
CDR3 length: 15; D gene: NA; J gene: TRBJ2-1; V gene: TRBV29-1; clone size: NA; CDR3 protein: CSVRNARDKGNEQFF; CDR3 DNA: TGCAGCGTCCGAAACGCGCGGGACAAAGGAAATGAGCAGTTCTTC
CDR3 length: 12; D gene: TRBD1; J gene: TRBJ1-1; V gene: TRBV29-1; clone size: NA; CDR3 protein: CSVGDRNTEAFF; CDR3 DNA: TGCAGCGTAGGGGACAGGAACACTGAAGCTTTCTTT
CDR3 length: 18; D gene: TRBD2; J gene: TRBJ2-1; V gene: TRBV29-1; clone size: once; CDR3 protein: CSVGGISRLAGVYNEQFF; CDR3 DNA: TGCAGCGTTGGGGGAATCTCCCGACTAGCGGGGGTCTACAATGAGCAGTTCTTC
CDR3 length: 18; D gene: NA; J gene: TRBJ2-3; V gene: TRBV25-1; clone size: NA; CDR3 protein: CASSDAGDFTTSTDTQYF; CDR3 DNA: TGTGCCAGCAGTGATGCAGGGGATTTCACTACTAGCACAGATACGCAGTATTTT
CDR3 length: 14; D gene: TRBD1; J gene: TRBJ1-5; V gene: TRBV29-1; clone size: NA; CDR3 protein: CSANKRQGNQPQHF; CDR3 DNA: TGCAGCGCCAACAAGCGACAGGGGAATCAGCCCCAGCATTTT
CDR3 length: 14; D gene: NA; J gene: TRBJ1-1; V gene: TRBV13; clone size: NA; CDR3 protein: CASSTSGGSTEAFF; CDR3 DNA: TGTGCCAGCAGCACCAGCGGGGGTAGCACTGAAGCTTTCTTT
CDR3 length: 15; D gene: TRBD1; J gene: TRBJ2-7; V gene: TRBV27; clone size: NA; CDR3 protein: CASSRMGTGIYEQYF; CDR3 DNA: TGTGCCAGCAGCCGTATGGGGACAGGTATCTACGAGCAGTACTTC
CDR3 length: 11; D gene: NA; J gene: TRBJ1-3; V gene: TRBV29-1; clone size: NA; CDR3 protein: CSVGAGNTIYF; CDR3 DNA: TGCAGCGTTGGAGCCGGAAACACCATATATTTT
CDR3 length: 15; D gene: TRBD2; J gene: TRBJ2-1; V gene: TRBV15; clone size: NA; CDR3 protein: CATRRLADLMDEQFF; CDR3 DNA: TGTGCCACCAGGAGACTAGCGGACTTGATGGATGAGCAGTTCTTC
CDR3 length: 11; D gene: NA; J gene: TRBJ1-2; V gene: TRBV20-1; clone size: few; CDR3 protein: CSARDNYGYTF; CDR3 DNA: TGCAGTGCTAGAGATAACTATGGCTACACCTTC
CDR3 length: 14; D gene: NA; J gene: TRBJ1-1; V gene: TRBV29-1; clone size: NA; CDR3 protein: CSPARVGLNTEAFF; CDR3 DNA: TGCAGCCCTGCCAGGGTAGGTCTGAACACTGAAGCTTTCTTT
CDR3 length: 12; D gene: NA; J gene: TRBJ2-7; V gene: TRBV7-9; clone size: NA; CDR3 protein: CASSVDYSEQYF; CDR3 DNA: TGTGCCAGCAGTGTAGACTACAGCGAGCAGTACTTC
CDR3 length: 13; D gene: TRBD1; J gene: TRBJ2-7; V gene: TRBV14; clone size: NA; CDR3 protein: CASRDRDHYEQYF; CDR3 DNA: TGTGCCAGCCGGGACAGGGATCACTACGAGCAGTACTTC
CDR3 length: 13; D gene: TRBD1; J gene: TRBJ1-6; V gene: TRBV28; clone size: NA; CDR3 protein: CASSFRGTSPLHF; CDR3 DNA: TGTGCCAGCAGTTTCAGGGGGACTTCACCCCTCCACTTT
CDR3 length: 13; D gene: NA; J gene: TRBJ1-1; V gene: TRBV27; clone size: NA; CDR3 protein: CASSLPGRDEAFF; CDR3 DNA: TGTGCCAGCAGTTTGCCCGGAAGGGATGAAGCTTTCTTT
CDR3 length: 11; D gene: NA; J gene: TRBJ1-2; V gene: TRBV30; clone size: NA; CDR3 protein: CAWSLTYGYTF; CDR3 DNA: TGTGCCTGGAGTTTGACCTATGGCTACACCTTC
CDR3 length: 12; D gene: NA; J gene: TRBJ1-2; V gene: TRBV30; clone size: NA; CDR3 protein: CAWSAQLGDYTF; CDR3 DNA: TGTGCCTGGAGTGCACAACTTGGGGACTACACCTTC
CDR3 length: 15; D gene: TRBD1; J gene: TRBJ1-5; V gene: TRBV27; clone size: NA; CDR3 protein: CASSTSGTANQPQHF; CDR3 DNA: TGTGCCAGCAGTACCTCTGGGACAGCCAACCAGCCCCAGCATTTT
CDR3 length: 14; D gene: NA; J gene: TRBJ2-5; V gene: TRBV30; clone size: NA; CDR3 protein: CAWSLLGGGETQYF; CDR3 DNA: TGTGCCTGGAGTCTCCTCGGAGGGGGGGAGACCCAGTACTTC
CDR3 length: 15; D gene: TRBD1; J gene: TRBJ1-6; V gene: TRBV2; clone size: NA; CDR3 protein: CASSDGTGGNSPLHF; CDR3 DNA: TGTGCCAGCAGTGACGGGACAGGGGGAAATTCACCCCTCCACTTT
CDR3 length: 15; D gene: NA; J gene: TRBJ1-4; V gene: TRBV29-1; clone size: NA; CDR3 protein: CSVEDLRATNEKLFF; CDR3 DNA: TGCAGCGTTGAAGATCTTCGTGCAACTAATGAAAAACTGTTTTTT
CDR3 length: 13; D gene: NA; J gene: TRBJ2-3; V gene: TRBV3-1; clone size: NA; CDR3 protein: CASSHIGRDTQYF; CDR3 DNA: TGTGCCAGCAGCCATATAGGAAGAGATACGCAGTATTTT
CDR3 length: 15; D gene: TRBD2; J gene: TRBJ2-3; V gene: TRBV7-9; clone size: NA; CDR3 protein: CASTEGLAEADTQYF; CDR3 DNA: TGTGCCAGCACCGAGGGACTAGCCGAGGCAGATACGCAGTATTTT
CDR3 length: 16; D gene: TRBD1; J gene: TRBJ1-5; V gene: TRBV24-1; clone size: NA; CDR3 protein: CATSWDRAYSNQPQHF; CDR3 DNA: TGTGCCACCAGTTGGGACAGAGCTTATAGCAATCAGCCCCAGCATTTT
CDR3 length: 14; D gene: NA; J gene: TRBJ2-3; V gene: TRBV15; clone size: NA; CDR3 protein: CATSREGGTDTQYF; CDR3 DNA: TGTGCCACCAGCAGAGAGGGGGGCACAGATACGCAGTATTTT
CDR3 length: 13; D gene: NA; J gene: TRBJ2-1; V gene: TRBV9; clone size: NA; CDR3 protein: CASSLNGYNEQFF; CDR3 DNA: TGTGCCAGCAGTCTAAACGGTTACAATGAGCAGTTCTTC
CDR3 length: 14; D gene: NA; J gene: TRBJ2-1; V gene: TRBV29-1; clone size: NA; CDR3 protein: CSAAGALGSNEQFF; CDR3 DNA: TGCAGCGCCGCCGGGGCCTTGGGGAGCAATGAGCAGTTCTTC
CDR3 length: 11; D gene: NA; J gene: TRBJ1-1; V gene: TRBV30; clone size: few; CDR3 protein: CAWSKNTEAFF; CDR3 DNA: TGTGCCTGGAGCAAGAACACTGAAGCTTTCTTT
CDR3 length: 13; D gene: NA; J gene: TRBJ2-3; V gene: TRBV9; clone size: NA; CDR3 protein: CASSVAVTDTQYF; CDR3 DNA: TGTGCCAGCAGCGTAGCCGTCACAGATACGCAGTATTTT
CDR3 length: 13; D gene: NA; J gene: TRBJ2-7; V gene: TRBV11-2; clone size: NA; CDR3 protein: CASRPGTPREQYF; CDR3 DNA: TGTGCCAGCAGACCCGGGACCCCCCGCGAGCAGTACTTC
CDR3 length: 15; D gene: TRBD1; J gene: TRBJ2-5; V gene: TRBV6-5; clone size: NA; CDR3 protein: CASSYSTGAQETQYF; CDR3 DNA: TGTGCCAGCAGTTACTCGACAGGGGCCCAAGAGACCCAGTACTTC
CDR3 length: 16; D gene: TRBD2; J gene: TRBJ2-3; V gene: TRBV19; clone size: NA; CDR3 protein: CARGKSSGPSTDTQYF; CDR3 DNA: TGTGCCAGGGGGAAGTCTAGCGGCCCTAGCACAGATACGCAGTATTTT
CDR3 length: 13; D gene: NA; J gene: TRBJ1-1; V gene: TRBV7-3; clone size: NA; CDR3 protein: CASSQGVNTEAFF; CDR3 DNA: TGTGCCAGCAGCCAAGGGGTGAACACTGAAGCTTTCTTT
CDR3 length: 12; D gene: NA; J gene: TRBJ1-1; V gene: TRBV11-3; clone size: NA; CDR3 protein: CASSDTRGEAFF; CDR3 DNA: TGTGCCAGCAGCGACACAAGGGGTGAAGCTTTCTTT
CDR3 length: 10; D gene: NA; J gene: TRBJ2-3; V gene: TRBV29-1; clone size: once; CDR3 protein: CSGWDNTQYF; CDR3 DNA: TGCAGCGGTTGGGACAATACGCAGTATTTT
CDR3 length: 14; D gene: NA; J gene: TRBJ1-2; V gene: TRBV3-1; clone size: NA; CDR3 protein: CASSQVGQTDGYTF; CDR3 DNA: TGTGCCAGCAGCCAAGTTGGACAGACGGATGGCTACACCTTC
CDR3 length: 12; D gene: NA; J gene: TRBJ1-1; V gene: TRBV3-1; clone size: NA; CDR3 protein: CASSQENTEAFF; CDR3 DNA: TGTGCCAGCAGCCAGGAGAACACTGAAGCTTTCTTT
CDR3 length: 12; D gene: NA; J gene: TRBJ1-1; V gene: TRBV12-3/TRBV12-4; clone size: NA; CDR3 protein: CASSLSGTQAFF; CDR3 DNA: TGTGCCAGCAGTTTAAGTGGTACACAAGCTTTCTTT
CDR3 length: 14; D gene: NA; J gene: TRBJ1-4; V gene: TRBV15; clone size: NA; CDR3 protein: CATSRVFNNEKLFF; CDR3 DNA: TGTGCCACCAGCAGAGTTTTCAATAATGAAAAACTGTTTTTT
CDR3 length: 16; D gene: TRBD2; J gene: TRBJ2-5; V gene: TRBV3-1; clone size: once; CDR3 protein: CASSQGRGGYQETQYF; CDR3 DNA: TGTGCCAGCAGCCAGGGTCGCGGGGGGTACCAAGAGACCCAGTACTTC